This T cell receptor beta chain emerged from a study of response to subunit inactivated influenza vaccine. As to this clonotype: Its antigen is unidentified.

Broader study findings: The authors offered the suggestion that each seasonal influenza vaccination recruits few new T cells.

CDR1 and CDR2 from the germline V gene are LNHNV and YYDKDF (reference sequence). CDR3 size: 15 residues. V dropped 0 bases and J dropped 2; count of bases not matched to a gene: 3. TCRdb ran MiXCR on the RT-PCR reads and lists one entry per CDR3 protein. The sample gives over 650,000 distinct CDR3 sequences, less than 20% of which show up once; 9.5% to 13% is in the top ten. The chain uses TRBV15 and TRBJ2-7; 8 bases are a match to TRBD2. Material: PBMCs from blood, obtained around 5 days after vaccination. This clonotype originated in a man aged 45-65 years who received an inactivated influenza vaccine. In DNA form, the CDR3 reads TGTGCCACCAGCAGAGAAGGAGCGGGAGCCTACGAGCAGTACTTC. Translated, it gives CATSREGAGAYEQYF.